This TCR beta chain was recovered during a study of OX40 agonist ivuxolimab in advanced cancers. Study-wide context: Treatment received earlier with anti-PD-1, anti-PD-L1 or anti-CTLA-4 agents was allowed, and around 40% had some.

About this clone itself: The antigen remains unidentified.

Study-wide results and caveats: Dosing at 0.1 to 3.0 mg/kg was accompanied by clonal expansion of CD4+ and CD8+ blood T cells by week 6. Mean expanded clone counts were higher in CD8+ than CD4+ T cells.

The protocol was immunoSEQ multiplex PCR, while the TCRdb copy is restricted to in-frame clones and leaves out a portion. Of approximately 62,000 clones in the sample, almost 95% were seen once. The sample consisted of CD4+ or CD8+ T cells sorted from blood, taken in a trial of the OX40 agonist ivuxolimab. The clonotype comes from an adult with an advanced solid tumor such as melanoma, head and neck, liver or kidney cancer.

The DNA for the CDR3 is TGTGCCAGCAGCTTGGGACGGGGGCTCGGGGACACTGAAGCTTTCTTT. This gives the protein CASSLGRGLGDTEAFF. The chain recombines TRBV5-6 with TRBJ1-1; D perhaps matches TRBD1 (6 bases). The V end was cut by 0 bases, the J end by 3 bases, with 15 bases between. CDR3 size: 16 residues. The germline gives CDR1 SGHDT, CDR2 YYEEEE.